The clone carrying this T cell receptor (beta chain) was counted many times. The entry originates in a study of T cell repertoires in cytomegalovirus infection. Germline values: CDR1 MNHEY, CDR2 SVGEGT. V was cut by 5 bases and J by 2 bases, with 12 bases left in between. This CDR3 is built from 14 residues. Via MiXCR, TCRdb re-called the reads, giving one row per CDR3 protein. The sample includes around 630,000 distinct CDR3 sequences, 20% to 25% seen only once; the top ten take roughly 8%. The clonotype was recovered from a human donor in good health (CMV status not recorded). Some clones in this sample may be carry-over from other donors' samples. The rearrangement joins TRBV6-2 or TRBV6-3 to TRBJ1-2; tentative D call: TRBD1 (5 bases). The sequenced material came from CD8+ T cells from PBMCs. CDR3 amino acids: CASSTGPLNYGYTF. The CDR3 coding sequence is TGTGCCAGCAGTACAGGACCGCTAAACTATGGCTACACCTTC.